Sequencing of this TCR beta chain was carried out in a study of CD8+ T cells in alopecia areata. Isolated RNA was reverse transcribed into cDNA used as the sequencing template. Sequencing was performed with immunoSEQ multiplex PCR; in TCRdb, only in-frame clones are kept and a portion is missing. This repertoire shows some 170,000 clones, roughly 60% found once; its top ten account for roughly 1.7%. This clone appeared a few times. V shed 7 bases and J shed 2 bases, with 5 bases lying between them. The CDR3 is made up of 10 amino acids. Germline V lookup: CDR1 SQVTM, CDR2 ANQGSEA. This TCR was recovered from a human donor with alopecia areata. Sequences were derived from CD4+ T cells sorted from blood, sampled at week 0. The V gene is TRBV29-1, the J gene TRBJ1-2; D is unresolved. CDR3 sequence reads: CSAGNYGYTF. DNA for the CDR3: TGCAGCGCCGGGAACTATGGCTACACCTTC.